Presented here are 17 T cell receptor beta chains from one specimen sequenced in a study of blood T cell repertoires in COVID-19 (dated by TCRdb to 2019 to 2021). Library preparation was by the immunoSEQ multiplex PCR assay. TCRdb took over this immuneACCESS table, retaining in-frame rearrangements with V and J assigned. Such tables are incomplete; in checked studies, under half of the missing clones stem from an unresolved V gene, and the remainder is unexplained. The sample table lists 250,000 to 350,000 clones, 88% of them with a count of one. Together, the top ten hold 2% to 2.5% of the sample. The sequencing input was PBMCs or T cells enriched from blood (not recorded which). These receptors were collected from a woman aged 55-70 years in a cohort exposed to, infected with or recovered from COVID-19 (not recorded which).

The rearrangement links TRBV2 to TRBJ2-5, with 7 bases identical to TRBD1. The J segment lost 4 bases and the V segment lost 6 bases, leaving 11 bases of the junction unmatched. This CDR3 region has 15 residues. Germline lookup yields CDR1 SNHLY and CDR2 FYNNEI. CDR3 sequence: CASRRQGVIGETQYF. In nucleotides, the CDR3 is TGTGCCAGCAGGCGGCAGGGGGTTATTGGAGAGACCCAGTACTTC.

The chain links TRBV19 to TRBJ1-1, with 8 bases lining up with TRBD1. The V gene end was trimmed by 6 bases and the J gene end by 0 bases; junction bases not matched to a gene: 3. Per germline, CDR1 LNHDA and CDR2 SQIVND (reference sequence). This CDR3 spans 14 amino acids. CDR3 sequence (DNA): TGTGCCAGTAGGGGGACAGGTTTGAACACTGAAGCTTTCTTT. Protein product: CASRGTGLNTEAFF.

The J gene is TRBJ2-7, the V gene TRBV2; 7 bases fit TRBD1. This CDR3 spans 14 amino acids. Germline lookup yields CDR1 SNHLY and CDR2 FYNNEI. V trimming: 7 bases; J trimming: 0 bases; junction bases outside the gene matches: 6. The CDR3 bases are TGTGCCAGCACACAGGGGATCCCCTCCTACGAGCAGTACTTC. The encoded protein is CASTQGIPSYEQYF. Together with reference TRBV2 and TRBJ2-7, the CDR3 gives the full variable domain: EPEVTQTPSHQVTQMGQEVILRCVPISNHLYFYWYRQILGQKVEFLVSFYNNEISEKSEIFDDQFSVERPDGSNFTLKIRSTKLEDSAMYFCASTQGIPSYEQYFGPGTRLTVT.

This clone appeared a single time. This chain connects TRBV7-9 to TRBJ2-7; the D gene is possibly TRBD1 (6 bases). The CDR3 sequence is 15 residues long. V lost 4 bases to trimming and J lost 5 bases, with 18 bases between them. CDR1 is SEHNR, CDR2 FQNEAQ, per germline (reference sequence). The CDR3 reads CASSSNRVSIHEQYF. The CDR3 DNA follows: TGTGCCAGCAGCTCGAACAGGGTTTCTATACACGAGCAGTACTTC.

This chain links TRBV6-4 with TRBJ2-2, with 8 bases lining up with TRBD1. Trimming removed 2 bases from V and 1 base from J; junction bases left unmatched: 0. The CDR3 has 15 amino acids. Germline-derived CDR1 and CDR2 are MRHNA and SNTAGT. Here the CDR3 DNA reads TGTGCCAGCAGTGACGGGACAGGGAACACCGGGGAGCTGTTTTTT. As protein: CASSDGTGNTGELFF.

This chain links TRBV24-1 with TRBJ2-1, with 10 bases matching TRBD2. Germline V gene data show CDR1 as KGHDR and CDR2 as SFDVKD. The CDR3 consists of 16 residues. J gave up 15 bases and V 4 bases, and 17 bases lay outside the gene matches. CDR3 in amino acids: CATSEQTSGALSRWFF. The CDR3 DNA is TGTGCCACCAGTGAGCAAACTAGCGGGGCCCTGTCTAGATGGTTCTTC.

The V and J genes are TRBV7-9 and TRBJ1-5; TRBD1 aligns across 8 bases. CDR3 length: 15 amino acids. The germline CDR1 and CDR2 sequences are SEHNR and FQNEAQ (reference sequence). J lost 3 bases, V lost 4 bases, and 5 bases had no gene match. DNA of the CDR3: TGTGCCAGCAGCTCCGGGACAGGAATCAATCAGCCCCAGCATTTT. This gives the protein CASSSGTGINQPQHF.

This chain joins TRBV6-5 and TRBJ1-2; 9 bases align to TRBD1. Germline values: CDR1 MNHEY, CDR2 SVGAGI. The CDR3 is made up of 15 amino acids. V lost 10 bases and J lost 4; bases outside the gene matches: 13. CDR3 amino acids: CATPGTGPIGYGYTF. As DNA, the CDR3 is TGTGCCACCCCCGGGACAGGGCCAATCGGCTATGGCTACACCTTC.

The sample holds a few counts of this clone. The rearrangement uses TRBV5-1 and TRBJ2-7, with D possibly matching TRBD2 (6 bases). This CDR3 contains 15 residues. V dropped 0 bases and J dropped 0 bases, with 10 bases sitting between them. Germline values: CDR1 SGHRS, CDR2 YFSETQ. This CDR3 reads CASSLAGGNSYEQYF. Here the CDR3 DNA reads TGCGCCAGCAGCTTGGCCGGGGGAAACTCCTACGAGCAGTACTTC.

This sequence joins TRBV7-8 and TRBJ1-5; 7 bases align to TRBD1. The germline CDR1 and CDR2 sequences are SGHVS and FQNEAQ. Germline trimming cut 3 bases from V and 11 bases from J; bases unmatched to any gene: 10. The CDR3 runs 14 residues. The CDR3 nucleotides are TGTGCCAGCAGCTTGAGGGGGCTGTCTTGGGCCCAGCATTTT. Encoded protein: CASSLRGLSWAQHF.

The chain couples TRBV30 to TRBJ2-2; possibly TRBD1 for D (6 bases). Germline CDR1 is GTSNPN and CDR2 is SVGIG (reference sequence). The length of the CDR3 is 14 residues. Trimming pared 1 base from V and 4 bases from J, leaving 10 bases between. The CDR3 loop reads CAWSDLRGTGELFF. The CDR3 DNA is TGTGCCTGGAGTGACCTCAGGGGCACCGGGGAGCTGTTTTTT.

This chain links TRBV2 with TRBJ1-2, with TRBD1 as a possible D gene (6 bases). Trimming removed 1 base at V and 0 bases at J, with 9 bases between. Germline CDR1 and CDR2: SNHLY and FYNNEI. The CDR3 has 15 residues. CDR3 in amino acids: CASSEDRASNYGYTF. DNA of the CDR3: TGTGCCAGCAGTGAAGACAGGGCGTCTAACTATGGCTACACCTTC.

The J gene is TRBJ2-7, the V gene TRBV7-6; 10 bases align to TRBD1. The germline V gene encodes CDR1 SGHVS and CDR2 FNYEAQ. The CDR3 loop spans 15 amino acids. The V and J ends lost 7 bases and 7 bases, in that order; junction bases with no gene match: 13. Here the CDR3 reads CASTTGTGVQEEQYF. CDR3 sequence (DNA): TGTGCCAGCACCACCGGGACAGGGGTTCAGGAGGAGCAGTACTTC.

The genes are TRBV11-3 and TRBJ1-1, with D maybe TRBD1 (6 bases). Germline assignment: CDR1 SGHNT and CDR2 YENEEA. Trimming stripped 1 base from V and 1 base from J, with 16 bases between. This CDR3 comprises 17 residues. The DNA for the CDR3 is TGTGCCAGCAGCTTAGCCTCCTCAGGGGCGGGGAACACTGAAGCTTTCTTT. Protein product: CASSLASSGAGNTEAFF.

This chain joins TRBV30 and TRBJ1-1; D remains ambiguous. Germline V gene data show CDR1 as GTSNPN and CDR2 as SVGIG (reference sequence). V was shortened by 3 bases and J by 1 base, with 9 bases between the two germline ends. The CDR3 contains 13 residues. The CDR3 sequence is CAWSEWRNTEAFF. DNA of the CDR3: TGTGCCTGGAGCGAGTGGAGGAACACTGAAGCTTTCTTT.

This clone was observed once. V and J are TRBV30 and TRBJ2-1; a possible D gene is TRBD1 (5 bases). Germline lookup yields CDR1 GTSNPN and CDR2 SVGIG (reference sequence). CDR3 size: 13 residues. V lost 4 bases to trimming and J lost 10 bases, with 17 bases between them. The CDR3 here is CAWMRTGLLEQFF. CDR3 sequence (DNA): TGTGCCTGGATGAGAACAGGCTTATTGGAGCAGTTCTTC.

This chain uses TRBV4-3 with TRBJ2-7; 7 positions agree with TRBD2. Germline CDR1 and CDR2: LGHNA and YSLEER. The length of the CDR3 is 18 residues. Trimming cost V 2 bases and J 3 bases; bases outside gene matches: 16. The CDR3 sequence: CASSQSPPTAGIFYEQYF. CDR3 DNA sequence: TGCGCCAGCAGCCAAAGTCCCCCCACAGCGGGGATCTTCTACGAGCAGTACTTC.